A single sample is the source of the 8 T cell receptor beta chains below, sequenced in a study of blood T cell repertoires in COVID-19. Sequenced by immunoSEQ multiplex PCR; TCRdb stores in-frame clones only, minus some. The data hold around 200,000 clones, with 90% observed a single time. Sequencing was performed on peripheral blood. Receptor source: a man aged 45 to 65 with acute or convalescent COVID-19.

This clone was seen more than once but under ten times. This CDR3 reads CASSVGTSGTYEKLFF. As DNA, the CDR3 is TGTGCCAGCAGCGTAGGGACCTCAGGGACTTATGAAAAACTGTTTTTT. V usage is TRBV9 and J usage is TRBJ1-4, with D perhaps TRBD1 (5 bases). Trimming removed 0 bases at V and 6 bases at J, with 15 bases between. Germline V gene lookup returns CDR1 SGDLS and CDR2 YYNGEE. This CDR3 is 16 amino acids long.

CDR3: CASSLEANEQFF. The DNA of the CDR3 is TGCGCCAGCAGCTTGGAAGCCAATGAGCAGTTCTTC. This chain connects TRBV5-1 to TRBJ2-1; D gene unclear. Trimming removed 0 bases from V and 6 bases from J, with 4 bases in between. This CDR3 comprises 12 residues. CDR1 is SGHRS, CDR2 YFSETQ, per germline. The full variable domain, its missing parts supplied by reference TRBV5-1 and TRBJ2-1, is KAGVTQTPRYLIKTRGQQVTLSCSPISGHRSVSWYQQTPGQGLQFLFEYFSETQRNKGNFPGRFSGRQFSNSRSEMNVSTLELGDSALYLCASSLEANEQFFGPGTRLTVL.

The chain recombines TRBV11-2 with TRBJ2-5; TRBD2 matches at 7 bases. The junction had 14 bases not matched to a gene; V was cut back by 5 bases and J by 2 bases. CDR3 length equals 17 residues. The V gene's germline CDR1 is SGHAT and CDR2 FQNNGV. The CDR3 nucleotides are TGTGCCAGCAGCCGCCTTGGGGATTGGGGGGGACAAGAGACCCAGTACTTC. It is translated as CASSRLGDWGGQETQYF.

The rearrangement uses TRBV19 and TRBJ1-4; D gene unclear. V was clipped by 6 bases and J by 13 bases, with 24 bases between them. This CDR3 contains 15 residues. In germline, CDR1 is LNHDA, CDR2 SQIVND (reference sequence). As DNA, the CDR3 is TGTGCCAGTAGCTCACCAACGGGAGATAACCGGAGACTGTTTTTT. Translation gives CASSSPTGDNRRLFF.

The chain employs TRBV2 and TRBJ1-5; D not resolved. With 1 base removed from V and 8 bases from J, the gap between germline ends came to 9 bases. The germline CDR1 and CDR2 sequences are SNHLY and FYNNEI. The CDR3 runs 13 residues. Here the CDR3 DNA reads TGTGCCAGCAGTGAAGAGCTTTCCGAGCCCCAGCATTTT. Translating gives CASSEELSEPQHF.

The rearrangement joins TRBV6-2 or TRBV6-3 to TRBJ1-3; D is ambiguous. V gave up 6 bases and J gave up 3 bases, with 12 bases separating them. The CDR3 loop spans 14 amino acids. Per germline, CDR1 MNHEY and CDR2 SVGEGT. The CDR3: CASSPGIYGNTIYF. As DNA, the CDR3 is TGTGCCAGCAGCCCCGGGATATATGGAAACACCATATATTTT.

This chain connects TRBV3-1 (or the pseudogene TRBV3-2) to TRBJ1-2; D possibly corresponds to TRBD1 (6 bases). Trimming stripped 1 base from V and 5 bases from J, with 14 bases between. This CDR3 region has 15 residues. The germline gives CDR1 LGHDT, CDR2 YNNKEL (reference sequence). The CDR3 bases are TGTGCCAGCAGCCAAGGTGGGGGACAATCGTATGGCTACACCTTC. It codes for CASSQGGGQSYGYTF.

The genes are TRBV5-1 and TRBJ2-4; tentative D call: TRBD1 (6 bases). Germline loops: CDR1 SGHRS, CDR2 YFSETQ. V lost 3 bases and J 2 bases, leaving 15 bases between the germline ends. The CDR3 sequence is 16 residues long. CDR3 loop: CASSYAPTGPKNIQYF. CDR3 bases: TGCGCCAGCAGCTACGCCCCCACAGGGCCCAAAAACATTCAGTACTTC.